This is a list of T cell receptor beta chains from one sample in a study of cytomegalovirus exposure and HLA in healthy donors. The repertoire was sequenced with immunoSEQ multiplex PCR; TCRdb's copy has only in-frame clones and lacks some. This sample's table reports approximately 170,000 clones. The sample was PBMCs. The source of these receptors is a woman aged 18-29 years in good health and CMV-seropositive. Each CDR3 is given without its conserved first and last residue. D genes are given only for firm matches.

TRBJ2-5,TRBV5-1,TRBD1,ASSLVQRTGGQETQY
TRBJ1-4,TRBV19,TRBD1,ASSLEGQGARKLF
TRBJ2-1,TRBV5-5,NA,ASSSDVRPSQF
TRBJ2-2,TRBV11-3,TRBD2,ASSLSGGRTGELF
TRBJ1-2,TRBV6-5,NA,ASSYTDRRRGGYT
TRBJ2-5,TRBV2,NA,ATETQY
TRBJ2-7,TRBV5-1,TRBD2,ASSPGGLGYEQY
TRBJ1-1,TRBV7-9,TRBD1,ASSSRTGNTEAF
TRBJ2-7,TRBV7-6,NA,ASSLAAGAENEQY
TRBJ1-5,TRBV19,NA,ASSIAGGNQPQH
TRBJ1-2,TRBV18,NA,ASSQPRDTTNYGYT
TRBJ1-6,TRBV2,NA,ASSERTPAYNSPLH
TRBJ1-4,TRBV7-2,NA,ASSLAQGWAEKLF
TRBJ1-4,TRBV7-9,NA,ASSPSSTNEKLF
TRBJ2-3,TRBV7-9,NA,ASSLVSSTDTQY
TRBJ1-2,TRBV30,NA,AWSGGGSYGYT
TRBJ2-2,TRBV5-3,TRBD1,ARSFSRGGRGTGELF
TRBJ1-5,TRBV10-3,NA,AISDQGQPQH
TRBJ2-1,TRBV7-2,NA,ASSPRRAVSYNEQF
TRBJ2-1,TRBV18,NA,ASSPRDEQF
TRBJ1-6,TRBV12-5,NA,ASGPRTGSGSPLH
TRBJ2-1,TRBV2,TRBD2,ASSGAGSSYNEQF
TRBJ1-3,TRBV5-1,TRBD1,ASSLGPGTEISIY
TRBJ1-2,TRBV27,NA,ASSLGQGTNYGYT
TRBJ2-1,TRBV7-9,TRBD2,ASSSWLASGDEQF
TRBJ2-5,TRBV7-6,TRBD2,ASSPRVAGAGETQY